This entry describes one T cell receptor beta chain. Antigen specificity is unknown. Germline V gives CDR1 ENHRY, CDR2 SYGVKD. The CDR3 is 15 amino acids. V dropped 3 bases and J dropped 7 bases, with 17 bases sitting between them. The sample originates from a study of shared clonotypes between healthy human individuals. Study-wide results and caveats: Sequencing depth was predicted to influence how clonotypes are shared among donors. Naive CD4 clonotypes overlapped across a handful of donors at roughly 4.5%.

Per the authors' pipeline: ImmunoSEQ output held junction-only sequences without quality scores, so filtering differed. Using immunoSEQ multiplex PCR, the repertoire was profiled, and TCRdb retains in-frame clones only, with some absent. That table supplies the V and J calls and clone size; D and trimming were determined from the DNA. The data show some 2,400,000 clones, nearly 97% seen once. Sequencing input: naive CD4+ T cells sorted from blood. Subset denoted: CD45RA+ positively selected. This clonotype was sampled from a man aged 18 to 30 in good health. The J gene is TRBJ2-3, the V gene TRBV10-3; possible D gene TRBD2, 6 bases. The CDR3 sequence is CAISDAQTSANTQYF. CDR3 sequence (DNA): TGTGCCATCAGTGACGCCCAGACTAGTGCGAATACGCAGTATTTT.